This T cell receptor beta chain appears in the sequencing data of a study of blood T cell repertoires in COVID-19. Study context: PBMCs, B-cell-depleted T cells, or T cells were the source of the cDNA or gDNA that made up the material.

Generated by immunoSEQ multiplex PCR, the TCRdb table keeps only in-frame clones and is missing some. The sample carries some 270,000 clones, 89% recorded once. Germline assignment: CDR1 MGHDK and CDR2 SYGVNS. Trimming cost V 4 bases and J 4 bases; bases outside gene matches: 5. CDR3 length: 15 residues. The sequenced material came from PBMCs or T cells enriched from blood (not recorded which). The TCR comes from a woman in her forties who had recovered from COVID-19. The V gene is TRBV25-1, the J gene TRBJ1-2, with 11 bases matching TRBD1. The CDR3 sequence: CASSVPGQGVYGYTF. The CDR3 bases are TGTGCCAGCAGTGTCCCGGGACAGGGGGTCTATGGCTACACCTTC.